This T cell receptor (beta chain) was observed in a study of shared clonotypes between healthy human individuals. Using immunoSEQ multiplex PCR, the repertoire was profiled, and TCRdb retains in-frame clones only, with some absent. Among about 230,000 clones, approximately 70% were seen once, and the ten largest hold 11%. The sequence came from a man aged 30 to 39 in good health. The sequenced sample consisted of memory CD4+ T cells sorted from blood. Subset given: CD45RA-negative fraction.

This CDR3 reads CATTEGGQGNYGYTF. Here the CDR3 DNA reads TGTGCCACAACAGAAGGGGGACAGGGGAACTATGGCTACACCTTC. The J gene is TRBJ1-2, the V gene TRBV7-2, with 10 bases fitting TRBD1. Germline V gives CDR1 SGHTA, CDR2 FQGNSA. This CDR3 is built from 15 residues. V trimming: 10 bases; J trimming: 2 bases; junction bases outside the gene matches: 10.